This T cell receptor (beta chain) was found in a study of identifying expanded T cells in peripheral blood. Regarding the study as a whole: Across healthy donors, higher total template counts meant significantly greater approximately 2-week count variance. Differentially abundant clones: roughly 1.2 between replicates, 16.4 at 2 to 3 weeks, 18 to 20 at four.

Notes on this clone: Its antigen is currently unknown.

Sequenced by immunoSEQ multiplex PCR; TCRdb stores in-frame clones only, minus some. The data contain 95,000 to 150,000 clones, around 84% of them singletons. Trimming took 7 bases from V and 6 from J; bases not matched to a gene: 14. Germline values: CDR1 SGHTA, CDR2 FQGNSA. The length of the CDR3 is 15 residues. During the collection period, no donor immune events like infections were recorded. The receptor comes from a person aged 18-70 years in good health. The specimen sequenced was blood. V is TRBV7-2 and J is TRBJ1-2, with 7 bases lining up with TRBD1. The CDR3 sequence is CASNNRGTVDDGYTF. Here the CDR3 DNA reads TGTGCCAGCAACAACAGGGGCACAGTGGATGATGGCTACACCTTC.